This record concerns one T cell receptor beta chain sequence. What it binds is not known. The sample comes from a study of vaccination effects on CD4 cells after COVID-19. The overall study: There were a couple of convalescent patients who gave samples 16 days and one week before vaccination.

Before sequencing took place, the ViraFEST assay used viral peptide pools to expand antigen-specific CD4+ T cells. The authors isolated CD4+ T cells after around nine days of culture. This individual contracted SARS-CoV-2 between March and December 2020, as verified by PCR. Germline CDR1 reads GTSNPN; CDR2 reads SVGIG (reference sequence). Trimming took off 2 bases at V and 1 base at J, with 12 bases between the two ends. The CDR3 runs 14 residues. TCRdb keeps only in-frame clones here, not all; method: immunoSEQ multiplex PCR. Here the sample spans 35,000 to 45,000 clones, around 73% being singletons. Study-wide findings and caveats: Marked clonal contraction of both clone types appeared late after vaccination.

This sequence originates from a human donor who had a prior SARS-CoV-2 infection. The sequenced sample was CD4+ T cells from PBMCs cultured with a peptide pool, obtained before COVID-19 vaccination. The chain couples TRBV30 to TRBJ2-7; D not resolved. The CDR3 spells CAWSFGGTSYEQYF. The CDR3 DNA reads as TGTGCCTGGAGTTTTGGCGGAACGTCCTACGAGCAGTACTTC.